The clone carrying this T cell receptor beta chain was recorded many times. Its antigen is not known. The CDR3 loop spans 11 amino acids. The V gene lost 1 base and the J gene lost 5 bases, with 3 bases spanning the gap. CDR1 LGHDT and CDR2 YNNKEL come from the germline V gene (reference sequence). These data belong to a study of response to subunit inactivated influenza vaccine. Findings and limits, study-wide: Authors proposed each seasonal influenza vaccination draws in few new T cells.

TCRdb recomputed calls from the RT-PCR reads with MiXCR, one row per CDR3 protein. Seen here are roughly 150,000 distinct CDR3 sequences, roughly a tenth observed once, and the top ten hold over 10%. The rearrangement uses TRBV3-1 and TRBJ2-7; D call uncertain. The TCR comes from a man between 45 and 60 years old who received an inactivated influenza vaccine. Sequencing was performed on non-naive T cells sorted from PBMCs, taken roughly 6 weeks after vaccination. The CDR3 loop reads CASSQAHEQYF. In nucleotides, the CDR3 is TGTGCCAGCAGCCAAGCGCACGAGCAGTACTTC.